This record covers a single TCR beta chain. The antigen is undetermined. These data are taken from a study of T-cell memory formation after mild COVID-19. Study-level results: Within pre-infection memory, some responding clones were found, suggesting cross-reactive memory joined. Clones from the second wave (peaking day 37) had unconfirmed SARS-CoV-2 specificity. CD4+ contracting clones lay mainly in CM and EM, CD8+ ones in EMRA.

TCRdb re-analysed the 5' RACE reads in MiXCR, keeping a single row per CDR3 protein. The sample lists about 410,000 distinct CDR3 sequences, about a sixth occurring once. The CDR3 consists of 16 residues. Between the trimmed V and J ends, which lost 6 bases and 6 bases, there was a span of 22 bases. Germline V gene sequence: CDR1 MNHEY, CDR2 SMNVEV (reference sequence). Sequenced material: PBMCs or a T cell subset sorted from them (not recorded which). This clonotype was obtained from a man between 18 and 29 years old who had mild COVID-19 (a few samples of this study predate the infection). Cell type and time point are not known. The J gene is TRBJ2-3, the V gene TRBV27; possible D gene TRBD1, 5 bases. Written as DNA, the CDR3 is TGTGCCAGCAGGAACTACAGGTTTGGTAATATGGATACGCAGTATTTT. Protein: CASRNYRFGNMDTQYF.